A single sample is the source of the 8 T cell receptor beta chains below, sequenced in a study of blood T cell repertoires in COVID-19. This table comes from immunoSEQ multiplex PCR, and its TCRdb copy is limited to in-frame clones, with some not included. The repertoire holds a few hundred thousand clones, with 75% to 90% as singletons. The source material was peripheral blood. These receptors came from a woman aged 60-75 years with COVID-19, enrolled during active disease.

The chain carries TRBV5-1 and TRBJ2-5; tentative D call: TRBD2 (6 bases). CDR1 SGHRS and CDR2 YFSETQ come from the germline V gene. The CDR3 runs 13 residues. The V end was cut by 0 bases, the J end by 5 bases, with 8 bases between. CDR3 region: CASSLAGRETQYF. CDR3 in DNA: TGCGCCAGCAGCTTGGCGGGGAGGGAGACCCAGTACTTC.

V is TRBV5-6 and J is TRBJ2-3; maybe TRBD2 (5 bases). The CDR3 is made up of 14 amino acids. Between the trimmed V and J ends, which lost 0 bases and 5 bases, there was a span of 10 bases. Germline V gene sequence: CDR1 SGHDT, CDR2 YYEEEE. The CDR3 sequence: CASSLERVEDTQYF. In DNA, the CDR3 is TGTGCCAGCAGCTTGGAGAGGGTCGAAGATACGCAGTATTTT.

J is TRBJ2-5 and V is TRBV29-1; D is possibly TRBD2 (5 bases). The CDR3 length is 14 residues. V was cut by 7 bases and J by 0 bases, with 15 bases left in between. CDR1 SQVTM and CDR2 ANQGSEA come from the germline V gene. The CDR3 loop is CSASKRRYQETQYF. Here the CDR3 DNA reads TGCAGCGCTTCGAAGCGGAGGTACCAAGAGACCCAGTACTTC.

The chain uses TRBV4-1 and TRBJ2-3; D not certain. Germline CDR1 and CDR2: MGHRA and YSYEKL. The CDR3 loop spans 19 amino acids. The V end was cut by 0 bases, the J end by 2 bases, with 21 bases between. CDR3 DNA sequence: TGCGCCAGCAGCCAAGATCGTACTACTATTATAGGAGTCACAGATACGCAGTATTTT. It translates to CASSQDRTTIIGVTDTQYF.

The rearrangement uses TRBV6-5 and TRBJ1-2; 10 bases map to TRBD1. This CDR3 region has 14 residues. Germline CDR1 is MNHEY and CDR2 is SVGAGI. V lost 11 bases and J lost 0; bases outside the gene matches: 6. CDR3 DNA sequence: TGTGCCGCCCGGGACAGGGGCCCTAACTATGGCTACACCTTC. Protein product: CAARDRGPNYGYTF.

This sequence joins TRBV18 and TRBJ2-3, with 7 bases matching TRBD1. The length of the CDR3 is 16 residues. Germline loops: CDR1 KGHSH, CDR2 LQKENI. J was trimmed by 1 base and V by 1 base; bases with no gene match: 5. In DNA form, the CDR3 reads TGTGCCAGCTCACCACGCCTCCAGGGGGGCACAGATACGCAGTATTTT. Translation gives CASSPRLQGGTDTQYF.

The chain joins TRBV5-1 to TRBJ1-1; D may be TRBD1 (6 bases). Germline CDR1 SGHRS, CDR2 YFSETQ. V lost 0 bases to trimming and J lost 11 bases, with 17 bases between them. CDR3 length equals 14 residues. In nucleotides, the CDR3 is TGCGCCAGCAGCTTGGGACAGGCCCGAAGGGAGGCTTTCTTT. Translation gives CASSLGQARREAFF.

The chain combines TRBV5-8 with TRBJ2-7; tentative D call: TRBD1 (6 bases). V lost 4 bases, J lost 0 bases, and 20 bases lay in between. Germline V gives CDR1 SGHTS, CDR2 YDEGEE. This CDR3 spans 17 amino acids. CDR3 in amino acids: CASSLLQGISASYEQYF. The CDR3 DNA reads as TGTGCCAGCAGCCTCCTACAGGGAATTTCCGCCTCCTACGAGCAGTACTTC.